The next 23 T cell receptor beta chains were all read from a single sample in a study of blood T cells in healthy people across ages. PCR was performed a second time for about 6 to 12 cycles using a sample-barcoded 5' primer and a J-beta primer mix. MiXCR, applied by TCRdb to the 5' RACE reads, yields one record per CDR3 protein. Altogether some 760,000 distinct CDR3 sequences are present, about 25% being singletons, with the ten largest covering 3.7%. The same sample was also used in a study of T cells of mothers and their children.

The sequenced sample consisted of blood. These receptors came from a boy between 10 and 17 years old in good health.

The chain recombines TRBV7-9 with TRBJ1-4; D gene unclear. CDR3 length: 15 amino acids. V lost 2 bases and J lost 7, with 14 bases in between. CDR1 SEHNR and CDR2 FQNEAQ come from the germline V gene (reference sequence). CDR3 sequence: CASSLLVGVGEKLFF. CDR3 nucleotides: TGTGCCAGCAGCTTACTGGTTGGAGTCGGTGAAAAACTGTTTTTT.

The table lists this clonotype with a few counts. J is TRBJ2-7 and V is TRBV27, with 10 bases identical to TRBD1. V trimming: 6 bases; J trimming: 3 bases; junction bases outside the gene matches: 8. The CDR3 extends over 15 amino acids. CDR1 is MNHEY and CDR2 is SMNVEV in the germline V gene (reference sequence). CDR3 nucleotide sequence: TGTGCCAGCAGCCGTTCGGGACAGGGGCGCTACGAGCAGTACTTC. This encodes CASSRSGQGRYEQYF.

The sample holds many counts of this clonotype. The genes are TRBV6-2 or TRBV6-3 and TRBJ2-2; D call uncertain. The germline V gene has CDR1 MNHEY and CDR2 SVGEGT. Between the trimmed V and J ends, which lost 8 bases and 1 base, there was a span of 2 bases. The CDR3 extends over 11 amino acids. CDR3 DNA: TGTGCCAGCGGGAACACCGGGGAGCTGTTTTTT. This gives the protein CASGNTGELFF.

V and J are TRBV6-2 or TRBV6-3 and TRBJ2-7, with 10 nucleotides matching TRBD1. This CDR3 has 14 amino acids. Trimming removed 6 bases from V and 2 bases from J; junction bases left unmatched: 4. Looked up from germline, CDR1 is MNHEY and CDR2 is SVGEGT. CDR3 in DNA: TGTGCCAGCAGGGGACAGGGGCTAACCTACGAGCAGTACTTC. Protein sequence: CASRGQGLTYEQYF.

V gene TRBV20-1 combines with J gene TRBJ2-3, with D possibly matching TRBD2 (5 bases). The germline V gene encodes CDR1 DFQATT and CDR2 SNEGSKA (reference sequence). The CDR3 runs to 12 residues. V lost 5 bases, J lost 2 bases, and 8 bases lay in between. CDR3 DNA sequence: TGCAGTGCTCCTAGCTTCACAGATACGCAGTATTTT. Protein: CSAPSFTDTQYF.

CDR3: CASSLFTTSTDTQYF. The DNA for the CDR3 is TGCGCCAGCAGCTTGTTTACAACTAGCACAGATACGCAGTATTTT. The rearrangement joins TRBV5-1 to TRBJ2-3, with D unresolved. Trimming took off 1 base at V and 0 bases at J, with 9 bases between the two ends. The CDR3 sequence is 15 residues long. Per the germline V gene, CDR1 is SGHRS and CDR2 is YFSETQ.

Here the CDR3 reads CASSPQSGFLETQYF. In nucleotides, the CDR3 is TGTGCCAGCAGCCCCCAATCAGGGTTCCTCGAGACCCAGTACTTC. V is TRBV7-2 and J is TRBJ2-5, with D perhaps TRBD1 (5 bases). Trimming removed 5 bases from V and 5 bases from J, with 18 bases in between. CDR1 is SGHTA and CDR2 is FQGNSA in the germline V gene. The length of the CDR3 is 15 residues. Full variable domain (rest looked up from reference TRBV7-2 and TRBJ2-5): GAGVSQSPSNKVTEKGKDVELRCDPISGHTALYWYRQSLGQGLEFLIYFQGNSAPDKSGLPSDRFSAERTGGSVSTLTIQRTQQEDSAVYLCASSPQSGFLETQYFGPGTRLLVL.

The V and J genes are TRBV10-3 and TRBJ2-7, with 10 nucleotides matching TRBD1. CDR1 is ENHRY, CDR2 SYGVKD, per germline. The CDR3 loop spans 15 amino acids. V trimming: 2 bases; J trimming: 7 bases; junction bases outside the gene matches: 8. CDR3 DNA sequence: TGTGCCATCAGTGAGGGGACAGGGGCTACATGGGAGCAGTACTTC. This translates into CAISEGTGATWEQYF.

Concerning this clonotype itself: The junction departs from the called germline gene at one end, perhaps through a read error. The chain joins TRBV7-9 to TRBJ2-6; D perhaps matches TRBD1 (5 bases). The CDR3 covers 17 residues. Per germline, CDR1 SEHNR and CDR2 FQNEAQ (reference sequence). CDR3 bases: TGTGCCAGCAGCTTAAAAGGGATCAGCTCTGGGGCCAACGTCCTGATTTTC. Its protein product is CASSLKGISSGANVLIF.

The chain employs TRBV28 and TRBJ2-7; D gene ambiguous. The CDR3 extends over 13 amino acids. Trimming pared 7 bases from V and 3 bases from J, leaving 13 bases between. Germline values: CDR1 MDHEN, CDR2 SYDVKM. The CDR3 sequence: CASTAVVNYEQYF. For the CDR3, the DNA is TGTGCCAGCACTGCGGTGGTGAACTACGAGCAGTACTTC.

This clonotype turned up a few times. V is TRBV6-5 and J is TRBJ1-5; D perhaps matches TRBD1 (5 bases). This CDR3 has 13 residues. Trimming pared 9 bases from V and 2 bases from J, leaving 11 bases between. CDR1 and CDR2 (germline): MNHEY, SVGAGI. The CDR3, as DNA: TGTGCCAGTGCAGGGTCGGGCAATCAGCCCCAGCATTTT. Residues: CASAGSGNQPQHF.

There are many counts of this clonotype. The gene calls are TRBV6-2 or TRBV6-3 and TRBJ2-7, with D perhaps matching TRBD1 (6 bases). Trimming took off 5 bases at V and 3 bases at J, with 11 bases between the two ends. Germline CDR1 is MNHEY and CDR2 is SVGEGT. There are 13 residues in the CDR3. CDR3 loop: CASSEQGDYEQYF. The CDR3 DNA sequence: TGTGCCAGCAGTGAACAGGGAGACTACGAGCAGTACTTC.

This clonotype was observed a handful of times. The rearrangement links TRBV28 to TRBJ2-7, with D tentatively TRBD1 (6 bases). V was trimmed by 5 bases and J by 0 bases, leaving 14 bases between them. The length of the CDR3 is 15 residues. Germline V gene lookup returns CDR1 MDHEN and CDR2 SYDVKM. CDR3 in amino acids: CASSRTPDSSYEQYF. The CDR3 DNA reads TGTGCCAGCAGTCGAACCCCGGACAGCTCCTACGAGCAGTACTTC. Together with reference TRBV28 and TRBJ2-7, the CDR3 gives the full variable domain: DVKVTQSSRYLVKRTGEKVFLECVQDMDHENMFWYRQDPGLGLRLIYFSYDVKMKEKGDIPEGYSVSREKKERFSLILESASTNQTSMYLCASSRTPDSSYEQYFGPGTRLTVT.

This chain connects TRBV4-3 to TRBJ1-6; 7 bases line up with TRBD1. V lost 2 bases to trimming and J lost 11 bases; unmatched junction nucleotides: 9. Germline V gene data show CDR1 as LGHNA and CDR2 as YSLEER. CDR3 size: 15 residues. This CDR3 reads CASSQNRDTGAPLHF. The CDR3 DNA reads TGCGCCAGCAGCCAAAACCGGGATACAGGGGCACCCCTCCACTTT.

CDR3 bases: TGCGCCAGCAGCTTGGAGACTGGCAGGGCTACGCAGTATTTT. Protein product: CASSLETGRATQYF. This rearrangement joins TRBV5-1 to TRBJ2-3, with D tentatively TRBD1 (5 bases). CDR1 and CDR2 (germline): SGHRS, YFSETQ. V was trimmed by 0 bases and J by 8 bases, leaving 13 bases between them. This CDR3 is built from 14 residues.

The sample holds a few counts of this clonotype. The chain recombines TRBV20-1 with TRBJ1-2; D possibly corresponds to TRBD1 (6 bases). Germline CDR1 and CDR2: DFQATT and SNEGSKA (reference sequence). The CDR3 spans 14 residues. V lost 3 bases, J lost 8 bases, and 19 bases lay in between. The CDR3 DNA sequence: TGCAGTGCTAGGACCGAACAGGGCTTGGACGGCTACACCTTC. Its translation is CSARTEQGLDGYTF.

In regard to this clonotype: At one end, the junction sequence differs from germline, possibly due to a read error. CDR3 DNA sequence: TGTGCCAGCAGCTTAGTCGCGCGTGCCTCCAATGCGCAGTTCTTC. It specifies CASSLVARASNAQFF. The chain joins TRBV7-2 to TRBJ2-1; D unresolved. Germline loops: CDR1 SGHTA, CDR2 FQGNSA. This CDR3 has 15 residues.

The chain joins TRBV28 to TRBJ2-5; TRBD2 agrees at 9 bases. The end of the DNA aligns better with TRBJ2-7, so the J call may be wrong. The CDR3 length is 14 residues. CDR1 is MDHEN and CDR2 is SYDVKM in the germline V gene. CDR3 sequence (DNA): TGTGCCAGCAGTGTAGCGGGAGTGGGGGGCGAGCAGTACTTC. Its protein is CASSVAGVGGEQYF.

The chain employs TRBV29-1 and TRBJ2-1; D uncertain. The CDR3 has 13 amino acids. Trimming pared 6 bases from V and 7 bases from J, leaving 16 bases between. Germline loops: CDR1 SQVTM, CDR2 ANQGSEA. CDR3 sequence (DNA): TGCAGCGTGGGAACGTCAGGTATGAATGAGCAGTTCTTC. Its translation is CSVGTSGMNEQFF.

The chain links TRBV20-1 to TRBJ1-2; D gene uncertain. CDR1 and CDR2 from the germline V gene are DFQATT and SNEGSKA (reference sequence). V lost 5 bases and J lost 4, with 11 bases in between. The CDR3 is 12 amino acids. CDR3 in amino acids: CSAPRLTYGYTF. For the CDR3, the DNA is TGCAGTGCTCCTCGCCTGACCTATGGCTACACCTTC.

This clonotype was detected once. This chain links TRBV4-3 with TRBJ1-3; TRBD1 might be the D (5 bases). Per germline, CDR1 LGHNA and CDR2 YSLEER. V shed 0 bases and J shed 4 bases, with 13 bases lying between them. This CDR3 contains 16 residues. The CDR3 here is CASSQDIGGTGNTIYF. CDR3 DNA: TGCGCCAGCAGCCAAGATATCGGGGGGACCGGAAACACCATATATTTT.

This clonotype occurred a few times. A junction end diverges from the germline sequence, so it may reflect a read error. The DNA for the CDR3 is TGCAGTGCTAAACTAGCGGGCTCCTACAATGAGCAATTCTTC. Translated, it gives CSAKLAGSYNEQFF. The chain combines TRBV20-1 with TRBJ2-1; 9 bases are a match to TRBD2. The CDR3 runs to 14 residues. Germline CDR1 is DFQATT and CDR2 is SNEGSKA (reference sequence).

This chain connects TRBV20-1 to TRBJ1-4; D uncertain. Germline values: CDR1 DFQATT, CDR2 SNEGSKA (reference sequence). This CDR3 region has 15 residues. Trimming left V 5 bases short and J 0 bases short, with 13 bases between. Here the CDR3 reads CSAYPSPATNEKLFF. CDR3 in DNA: TGCAGTGCTTATCCGTCCCCTGCAACTAATGAAAAACTGTTTTTT.